The 16 T cell receptor beta chains presented below share a single source sample, sequenced in a study of OX40 agonist ivuxolimab in advanced cancers. The protocol was immunoSEQ multiplex PCR, while the TCRdb copy is restricted to in-frame clones and leaves out a portion. Among some 10,000 clones listed, less than 90% were seen once. This sample comprised CD4+ or CD8+ T cells sorted from blood, obtained in a trial of the OX40 agonist ivuxolimab. Every receptor here comes from an adult with an advanced solid tumor such as melanoma, head and neck, liver or kidney cancer.

This clone was seen a single time. J is TRBJ2-5 and V is TRBV2, with TRBD2 matching 13 bases. The junction had 3 bases not matched to a gene; V was cut back by 6 bases and J by 2 bases. There are 15 residues in the CDR3. Germline values: CDR1 SNHLY, CDR2 FYNNEI. This chain's CDR3 is CASSLGLAGQETQYF. The CDR3 DNA reads as TGTGCCAGCAGCCTGGGACTAGCGGGGCAAGAGACCCAGTACTTC. The full variable domain, rest sourced from reference TRBV2 and TRBJ2-5, is EPEVTQTPSHQVTQMGQEVILRCVPISNHLYFYWYRQILGQKVEFLVSFYNNEISEKSEIFDDQFSVERPDGSNFTLKIRSTKLEDSAMYFCASSLGLAGQETQYFGPGTRLLVL.

This chain connects TRBV15 to TRBJ2-7, with 11 nucleotides matching TRBD2. Germline trimming cut 11 bases from V and 4 bases from J; bases unmatched to any gene: 4. The CDR3 consists of 12 residues. Germline assignment: CDR1 LNHNV and CDR2 YYDKDF (reference sequence). CDR3 region: CAVSGGAYEQYF. CDR3 nucleotide sequence: TGTGCCGTTAGCGGGGGGGCGTACGAGCAGTACTTC.

The rearrangement links TRBV6-5 to TRBJ2-1; perhaps D is TRBD1 or TRBD2 (6 bases each). CDR1 is MNHEY and CDR2 is SVGAGI in the germline V gene. The V end was cut by 5 bases, the J end by 6 bases, with 17 bases between. This CDR3 has 15 amino acids. Written as DNA, the CDR3 is TGTGCCAGCAGTGCAGGGGACTTGGGGGTCAATGAGCAGTTCTTC. It translates to CASSAGDLGVNEQFF.

This sequence joins TRBV27 and TRBJ2-6; D is ambiguous. Trimming removed 0 bases at V and 0 bases at J, with 3 bases between. Germline CDR1 MNHEY, CDR2 SMNVEV (reference sequence). The CDR3 consists of 15 residues. The CDR3 nucleotides read TGTGCCAGCAGTTTATCTCGCTCTGGGGCCAACGTCCTGACTTTC. Translated: CASSLSRSGANVLTF.

The gene calls are TRBV7-9 and TRBJ2-5, with 7 positions matching TRBD1. The germline gives CDR1 SEHNR, CDR2 FQNEAQ (reference sequence). The CDR3 covers 14 residues. V dropped 5 bases and J dropped 4; count of bases not matched to a gene: 7. The CDR3 sequence is CASSLQGLRETQYF. In nucleotides, the CDR3 is TGTGCCAGCAGCCTACAGGGGTTAAGAGAGACCCAGTACTTC.

The chain employs TRBV7-9 and TRBJ1-4; D is undetermined. Germline V gives CDR1 SEHNR, CDR2 FQNEAQ (reference sequence). Trimming pared 5 bases from V and 0 bases from J, leaving 16 bases between. This CDR3 spans 17 amino acids. CDR3 in amino acids: CASSGRPATSTNEKLFF. The CDR3, as DNA: TGTGCCAGCAGCGGTAGGCCAGCTACATCAACTAATGAAAAACTGTTTTTT.

The chain recombines TRBV10-3 with TRBJ2-3; 9 bases are shared with TRBD1. From germline, CDR1 is ENHRY and CDR2 SYGVKD. The CDR3 totals 15 residues. The junction had 10 bases not matched to a gene; V was cut back by 10 bases and J by 2 bases. This CDR3 is CATDPGTGFTDTQYF. DNA for the CDR3: TGTGCCACCGACCCCGGGACAGGGTTCACAGATACGCAGTATTTT.

The chain uses TRBV5-8 and TRBJ2-5; possible D gene TRBD2, 5 bases. Germline CDR1 SGHTS, CDR2 YDEGEE. There are 12 residues in the CDR3. Trimming removed 1 base at V and 11 bases at J, with 12 bases between. The CDR3: CASSLTRWEQYF. The CDR3 DNA sequence: TGTGCCAGCAGCTTGACTAGATGGGAGCAGTACTTC. Combining the CDR3 with reference TRBV5-8 and TRBJ2-5 gives the whole variable domain EAGVTQSPTHLIKTRGQQATLRCSPISGHTSVYWYQQALGLGLQFLLWYDEGEERNRGNFPPRFSGRQFPNYSSELNVNALELEDSALYLCASSLTRWEQYFGPGTRLLVL.

The chain employs TRBV15 and TRBJ2-7; D may be TRBD1 or TRBD2 (5 bases each). Germline CDR1 reads LNHNV; CDR2 reads YYDKDF (reference sequence). Trimming cost V 5 bases and J 0 bases, with 17 bases left between them. The CDR3 extends over 16 amino acids. The CDR3 sequence is CATSGPRDGSSYEQYF. CDR3 DNA sequence: TGTGCCACCAGCGGTCCCCGGGACGGTAGCTCCTACGAGCAGTACTTC.

The rearrangement joins TRBV7-6 to TRBJ1-3; possibly TRBD1 for D (5 bases). CDR3 length: 12 amino acids. Germline V lookup: CDR1 SGHVS, CDR2 FNYEAQ. Written as DNA, the CDR3 is TGTGGCGTAGGGGACTCTGGAAACACCATATATTTT. As protein: CGVGDSGNTIYF.

The table lists this clone with a few counts. The V call is TRBV6-1, the J call TRBJ1-5; D uncertain. Trimming took off 8 bases at V and 0 bases at J, with 14 bases between the two ends. CDR3 length: 15 residues. Germline CDR1 and CDR2: MNHNS and SASEGT. The CDR3 bases are TGTGCCAGCGTTCCGAGTGGGGATAGCAATCAGCCCCAGCATTTT. It yields the protein CASVPSGDSNQPQHF.

V and J are TRBV6-6 and TRBJ2-3, with D unresolved. Germline V CDR1 and CDR2: MNHNY, SVGAGI (reference sequence). The CDR3 consists of 15 residues. Trimming took off 0 bases at V and 2 bases at J, with 9 bases between the two ends. The CDR3 sequence: CASSYSLANTDTQYF. CDR3 sequence (DNA): TGTGCCAGCAGTTACTCGCTGGCCAACACAGATACGCAGTATTTT.

This chain uses TRBV19 with TRBJ1-3; D gene unclear. V gave up 4 bases and J gave up 2 bases, with 12 bases separating them. In germline, CDR1 is LNHDA, CDR2 SQIVND (reference sequence). This CDR3 is built from 15 residues. The CDR3 DNA is TGTGCCAGTAGTAAAACAGAGAACGCTGGAAACACCATATATTTT. Amino acid sequence: CASSKTENAGNTIYF. The full variable domain, in which reference TRBV19 and TRBJ1-3 provide the parts outside the CDR3, is DGGITQSPKYLFRKEGQNVTLSCEQNLNHDAMYWYRQDPGQGLRLIYYSQIVNDFQKGDIAEGYSVSREKKESFPLTVTSAQKNPTAFYLCASSKTENAGNTIYFGEGSWLTVV.

This clone was found once. This rearrangement joins TRBV9 to TRBJ1-5; D not resolved. Trimming stripped 2 bases from V and 3 bases from J, with 15 bases between. The germline gives CDR1 SGDLS, CDR2 YYNGEE. The CDR3 is 16 amino acids. The CDR3 nucleotides read TGTGCCAGCAGCGTTGGTCTGGGAGGGCCCAATCAGCCCCAGCATTTT. Residues: CASSVGLGGPNQPQHF. Full variable domain (rest looked up from reference TRBV9 and TRBJ1-5): DSGVTQTPKHLITATGQRVTLRCSPRSGDLSVYWYQQSLDQGLQFLIQYYNGEERAKGNILERFSAQQFPDLHSELNLSSLELGDSALYFCASSVGLGGPNQPQHFGDGTRLSIL.

This clone was observed a single time. The chain links TRBV29-1 to TRBJ2-1; the match to TRBD2 covers 8 bases. This CDR3 is 11 amino acids long. Losses at the gene ends were 4 bases for V and 9 bases for J; bases not matched to a gene: 2. CDR1 is SQVTM and CDR2 is ANQGSEA in the germline V gene. CDR3 protein: CSVAGLAEQFF. CDR3 coding DNA: TGCAGCGTTGCCGGACTAGCTGAGCAGTTCTTC.

This rearrangement joins TRBV7-3 to TRBJ1-2; TRBD1 aligns across 11 bases. V shed 0 bases and J 6 bases; nucleotides not matched to a gene: 3. Germline V gene sequence: CDR1 SGHTA, CDR2 FQGTGA. The CDR3 covers 15 residues. The CDR3 DNA sequence: TGTGCCAGCAGCTTAACCGGGACAGGGGGAGATGGCTACACCTTC. Amino acids: CASSLTGTGGDGYTF.